This TCR beta chain was found in a study of CD8+ T cells in alopecia areata. With regard to this clone: The antigen is undetermined.

Sampling of alopecia areata patients yielded lesional scalp punch biopsies as well as peripheral blood. T lymphocytes (CD4+ and CD8+) were sorted from PBMCs. The CDR3 sequence is 13 residues long. Trimming took off 6 bases at V and 4 bases at J, with 12 bases between the two ends. Germline values: CDR1 SQVTM, CDR2 ANQGSEA. Points from the study as a whole: Scalp sample data also include resident alphabeta T cells from normal skin. Compared with normal scalp, lesional scalp had higher clonality and more expanded CD8+ clones.

Reverse transcription of extracted RNA yielded cDNA, which provided the sequencing template. Data came from immunoSEQ multiplex PCR; TCRdb stores just in-frame clones and leaves some out. Found here are 120,000 or so clones, less than 50% of them singletons; the top ten hold 10% to 13%. Source material: NKG2D-low CD8+ T cells sorted from blood. The receptor's source is a human donor with alopecia areata. The rearrangement joins TRBV29-1 to TRBJ2-2; maybe TRBD1 (5 bases). The CDR3 DNA is TGCAGCGTGGTGACAGCCACCACCGGGGAGCTGTTTTTT. Translation gives CSVVTATTGELFF.